These 22 T cell receptor beta chains were sequenced from one sample in a study of sequential checkpoint blockade in melanoma. Specified treatment: randomized to nivolumab then ipilimumab (arm A) or the reverse (arm B). This table comes from immunoSEQ multiplex PCR, and its TCRdb copy is limited to in-frame clones, with some not included. The profile shows more than 9,500 clones, almost 75% of them singletons. This material consisted of CD8+ T cells sorted from blood (inferred from file names), taken from a patient given nivolumab and ipilimumab in sequence. The receptors were sampled from a human donor with melanoma.

The rearrangement uses TRBV5-1 and TRBJ1-4, with a possible D match to TRBD1 (5 bases). This CDR3 is 14 amino acids long. With 1 base removed from V and 7 bases from J, the gap between germline ends came to 11 bases. Germline V CDR1 and CDR2: SGHRS, YFSETQ. CDR3 in amino acids: CASSLNGAGEKLFF. DNA of the CDR3: TGCGCCAGCAGCTTGAATGGGGCTGGTGAAAAACTGTTTTTT. Supplemented by reference TRBV5-1 and TRBJ1-4, the full variable domain reads KAGVTQTPRYLIKTRGQQVTLSCSPISGHRSVSWYQQTPGQGLQFLFEYFSETQRNKGNFPGRFSGRQFSNSRSEMNVSTLELGDSALYLCASSLNGAGEKLFFGSGTQLSVL.

The chain employs TRBV9 and TRBJ2-7, with D possibly TRBD2 on 5 matching bases. This CDR3 is built from 14 residues. Germline-derived CDR1 and CDR2 are SGDLS and YYNGEE. The ends were cut back, 2 bases at V and 1 base at J, with 10 bases in the middle. The chain's CDR3 is CASSVSSASYEQYF. The CDR3 nucleotides are TGTGCCAGCAGCGTTAGTAGCGCTTCCTACGAGCAGTACTTC.

This clone was seen just once. The genes are TRBV9 and TRBJ2-3, with 7 nucleotides matching TRBD2. The CDR3 loop spans 14 amino acids. Trimming cost V 1 base and J 4 bases; bases outside gene matches: 3. Germline CDR1 SGDLS, CDR2 YYNGEE. In DNA form, the CDR3 reads TGTGCCAGCAGCGTAACTAGCGAACCAGATACGCAGTATTTT. Translation gives CASSVTSEPDTQYF.

The chain is built from TRBV7-9 and TRBJ2-3; weak D call: TRBD2 (6 bases). Germline V lookup: CDR1 SEHNR, CDR2 FQNEAQ (reference sequence). This CDR3 is 15 amino acids long. V lost 7 bases and J lost 0, with 14 bases in between. The CDR3 DNA reads as TGTGCCAGCATCCCGTCGGGGGTCAGCACAGATACGCAGTATTTT. Protein sequence: CASIPSGVSTDTQYF.

The chain combines TRBV6-4 with TRBJ2-1; 12 bases agree with TRBD2. J gave up 8 bases and V 2 bases, and 7 bases lay outside the gene matches. This CDR3 is built from 16 residues. Germline assignment: CDR1 MRHNA and CDR2 SNTAGT. CDR3 in amino acids: CASSDRASGGADEQFF. CDR3 nucleotide sequence: TGTGCCAGCAGTGACCGGGCTAGCGGGGGGGCGGATGAGCAGTTCTTC.

The chain combines TRBV7-9 with TRBJ2-3; a possible D gene is TRBD2 (5 bases). CDR1 and CDR2 from the germline V gene are SEHNR and FQNEAQ (reference sequence). CDR3 length: 14 residues. V was cut by 4 bases and J by 2 bases, with 10 bases left in between. The CDR3 nucleotides read TGTGCCAGCAGCTATTCGGGGTTCACAGATACGCAGTATTTT. It translates to CASSYSGFTDTQYF.

The V call is TRBV6-5, the J call TRBJ1-2; 8 bases are shared with TRBD1. CDR3 length: 15 amino acids. CDR1 is MNHEY, CDR2 SVGAGI, per germline. The trim removed 6 bases at V and 3 bases at J, leaving 9 bases unmatched. The CDR3 nucleotides read TGTGCCAGCAGACCTCTCAGGGGGCGAGACTATGGCTACACCTTC. Translated, it gives CASRPLRGRDYGYTF.

The rearrangement uses TRBV7-8 and TRBJ1-3, with 7 bases aligning to TRBD1. V was clipped by 6 bases and J by 2 bases; unmatched bases: 7. This CDR3 comprises 15 residues. Germline V gene sequence: CDR1 SGHVS, CDR2 FQNEAQ. The DNA for the CDR3 is TGTGCCAGCAGTGTCGACAGGGAGGCTGGAAACACCATATATTTT. Translated: CASSVDREAGNTIYF.

The table lists this clone with a count of one. CDR3 DNA: TGTGCCATCAGTGATGGTCTCCGGGGGGCCTTTCAGCACGAGCAGTACTTC. The encoded protein is CAISDGLRGAFQHEQYF. The rearrangement joins TRBV10-3 to TRBJ2-7, with a possible D match to TRBD2 (7 bases). V was cut by 3 bases and J by 5 bases, with 23 bases left in between. The CDR3 is 17 amino acids. The germline CDR1 and CDR2 sequences are ENHRY and SYGVKD.

This rearrangement joins TRBV13 to TRBJ2-5; 8 bases are a match to TRBD2. TRBJ2-7 matches the DNA end more closely, so the J call is doubtful. The CDR3 extends over 15 amino acids. CDR1 is PRHDT and CDR2 is FYEKMQ in the germline V gene (reference sequence). The CDR3 protein is CASSLLTSESYEQYF. CDR3 sequence (DNA): TGTGCCAGCAGCTTATTGACTAGCGAGAGCTACGAGCAGTACTTC.

This clone was observed a few times. The chain carries TRBV6-4 and TRBJ2-1, with 11 bases matching TRBD2. V lost 3 bases, J lost 3 bases, and 1 base stayed unmatched. The length of the CDR3 is 15 residues. Germline CDR1 is MRHNA and CDR2 is SNTAGT. CDR3 in amino acids: CASSETSGDYNEQFF. CDR3 DNA: TGTGCCAGCAGTGAGACTAGCGGGGACTACAATGAGCAGTTCTTC.

The chain joins TRBV5-1 to TRBJ1-1, with D tentatively TRBD1 (5 bases). V dropped 5 bases and J dropped 1 base, with 6 bases sitting between them. Germline V gene sequence: CDR1 SGHRS, CDR2 YFSETQ. This CDR3 region has 12 residues. The CDR3 DNA reads TGCGCCAGCAGTAGGGGGAACACTGAAGCTTTCTTT. Translation gives CASSRGNTEAFF.

As to this clone: Other DNA sequences in the sample encode the same CDR3. The chain joins TRBV7-9 to TRBJ2-3, with a tentative D call TRBD2 (7 bases). The CDR3 length is 15 residues. The V gene lost 5 bases and the J gene lost 0 bases, with 12 bases spanning the gap. Germline loops: CDR1 SEHNR, CDR2 FQNEAQ (reference sequence). CDR3 protein: CASSPGGISTDTQYF. CDR3 in DNA: TGTGCCAGCAGCCCGGGGGGCATTAGCACAGATACGCAGTATTTT.

The genes are TRBV7-9 and TRBJ2-7, with 10 nucleotides matching TRBD2. Germline V gives CDR1 SEHNR, CDR2 FQNEAQ (reference sequence). Losses at the gene ends were 5 bases for V and 2 bases for J; bases not matched to a gene: 6. CDR3 size: 15 residues. CDR3 sequence (DNA): TGTGCCAGCAGCCAATCCGGGACTAGCGCCTACGAGCAGTACTTC. The encoded protein is CASSQSGTSAYEQYF.

This clone occurred once. The chain recombines TRBV5-4 with TRBJ2-1; possibly TRBD2 for D (7 bases). The CDR3 is 17 amino acids. The germline V gene encodes CDR1 SGHNT and CDR2 YYREEE (reference sequence). V shed 0 bases and J shed 4 bases, with 17 bases lying between them. The CDR3 DNA sequence: TGTGCCAGCAGCTTGGTCGGGGGGCTAAGGCTTTACAATGAGCAGTTCTTC. Translated, it gives CASSLVGGLRLYNEQFF.

The V call is TRBV28, the J call TRBJ2-7; D is uncertain. Germline assignment: CDR1 MDHEN and CDR2 SYDVKM. V dropped 3 bases and J dropped 0 bases, with 9 bases sitting between them. The CDR3 spans 14 residues. CDR3 sequence (DNA): TGTGCCAGCAGTTTCCCTTTTAACTCCTACGAGCAGTACTTC. Protein product: CASSFPFNSYEQYF.

The chain carries TRBV19 and TRBJ1-2, with 12 bases matching TRBD1. V was pared by 3 bases and J by 6 bases, with 5 bases of the junction left unmatched. CDR1 and CDR2 (germline): LNHDA, SQIVND (reference sequence). The CDR3 extends over 15 amino acids. CDR3 residues: CASSIRDRGLDGYTF. CDR3 sequence (DNA): TGTGCCAGTAGTATCCGGGACAGGGGGCTGGATGGCTACACCTTC.

The chain couples TRBV27 to TRBJ2-7, with D tentatively TRBD2 (5 bases). CDR1 is MNHEY, CDR2 SMNVEV, per germline (reference sequence). The V gene lost 4 bases and the J gene lost 7 bases, with 11 bases spanning the gap. The CDR3 covers 12 residues. The CDR3, as DNA: TGTGCCAGCAGTTCACTCCAGCGGGAGCAGTACTTC. Amino acids: CASSSLQREQYF.

This rearrangement joins TRBV13 to TRBJ2-1, with D unresolved. The V gene lost 2 bases and the J gene lost 8 bases, with 7 bases spanning the gap. Germline V gene lookup returns CDR1 PRHDT and CDR2 FYEKMQ (reference sequence). This CDR3 contains 12 residues. The CDR3 DNA reads as TGTGCCAGCAGCTTACTACAGTATGAGCAGTTCTTC. Its translation: CASSLLQYEQFF.

The rearrangement joins TRBV27 to TRBJ1-1; D gene ambiguous. The CDR3 has 13 amino acids. Trimming left V 1 base short and J 1 base short, with 4 bases between. Germline CDR1 is MNHEY and CDR2 is SMNVEV (reference sequence). The CDR3 reads CASSLLENTEAFF. The CDR3 DNA reads as TGTGCCAGCAGTTTATTAGAGAACACTGAAGCTTTCTTT.

This clone was seen just once. This chain links TRBV28 with TRBJ2-1; the match to TRBD2 covers 9 bases. Germline assignment: CDR1 MDHEN and CDR2 SYDVKM. This CDR3 region has 17 residues. Trimming took 5 bases from V and 2 from J; bases not matched to a gene: 10. The CDR3 sequence: CASSPPLAGAPYNEQFF. For the CDR3, the DNA is TGTGCCAGCAGTCCGCCCTTAGCGGGAGCCCCCTACAATGAGCAGTTCTTC.

The V call is TRBV7-9, the J call TRBJ2-3; 14 nucleotides line up with TRBD2. Trimming removed 5 bases from V and 6 bases from J; junction bases left unmatched: 4. Germline CDR1 SEHNR, CDR2 FQNEAQ (reference sequence). The CDR3 has 15 amino acids. DNA for the CDR3: TGTGCCAGCAGCCGACTAGCGGGGGGGCCTGATACGCAGTATTTT. Protein sequence: CASSRLAGGPDTQYF. Drawing the rest from reference TRBV7-9 and TRBJ2-3, the complete variable domain is DTGVSQNPRHKITKRGQNVTFRCDPISEHNRLYWYRQTLGQGPEFLTYFQNEAQLEKSRLLSDRFSAERPKGSFSTLEIQRTEQGDSAMYLCASSRLAGGPDTQYFGPGTRLTVL.